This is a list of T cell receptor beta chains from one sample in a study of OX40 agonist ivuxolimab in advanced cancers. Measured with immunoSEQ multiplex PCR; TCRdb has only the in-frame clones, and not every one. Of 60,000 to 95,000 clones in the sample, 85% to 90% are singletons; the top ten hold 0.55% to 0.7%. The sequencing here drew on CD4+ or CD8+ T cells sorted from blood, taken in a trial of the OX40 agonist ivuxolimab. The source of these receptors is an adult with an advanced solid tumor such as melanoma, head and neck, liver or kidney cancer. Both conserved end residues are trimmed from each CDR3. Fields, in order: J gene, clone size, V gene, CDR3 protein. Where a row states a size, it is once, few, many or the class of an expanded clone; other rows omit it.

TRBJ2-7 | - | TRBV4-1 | ASSQLRGQGGYEQY
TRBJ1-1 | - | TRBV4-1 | ASSQVRGPGTEAF
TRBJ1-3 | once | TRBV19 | ASRTGQQTDTIY
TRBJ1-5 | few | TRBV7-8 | ASSFGQGRQPQH
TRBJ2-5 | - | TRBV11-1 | ASSPSFTGLQETQY
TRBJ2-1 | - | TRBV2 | ASRPGPEGSYNEQF
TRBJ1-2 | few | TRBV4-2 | ASSQEGSYGYT
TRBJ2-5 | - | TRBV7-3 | ASSLYGQETQY
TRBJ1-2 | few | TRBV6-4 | ASSGPDRVGYT
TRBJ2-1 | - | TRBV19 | ASRLRDNYNEQF
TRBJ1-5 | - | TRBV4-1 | ASSQDGGGRDGQPQH
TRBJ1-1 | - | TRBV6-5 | ASSERGNTEAF
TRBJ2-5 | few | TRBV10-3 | AISDPLSTGVRTQY
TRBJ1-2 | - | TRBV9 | ASSEQGGYT
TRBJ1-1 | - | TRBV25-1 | ASSEFVGTENTEAF
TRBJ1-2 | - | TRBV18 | ASSPDQGMAYGYT
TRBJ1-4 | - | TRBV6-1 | ASSERGRNEKLF
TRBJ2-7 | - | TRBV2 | ASSVTAYEQY
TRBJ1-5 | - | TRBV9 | ASSVGAGGNQPQH
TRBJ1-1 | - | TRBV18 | ASSPSGNTEAF
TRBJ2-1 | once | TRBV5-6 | ASSGFRAAPYNEQF
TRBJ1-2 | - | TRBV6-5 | ASSYSKQTGQPIT
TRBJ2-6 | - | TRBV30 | AWSMGPEKAGANVLT
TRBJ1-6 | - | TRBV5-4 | ASSLAPTINSPLH
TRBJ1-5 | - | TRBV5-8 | ASSPGPEVLRPQH
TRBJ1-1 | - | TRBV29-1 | SVYSFWGGRNTEAF
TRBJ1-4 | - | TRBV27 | ASSFGGAPREKLF
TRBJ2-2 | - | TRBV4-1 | ASSQGENTGELF
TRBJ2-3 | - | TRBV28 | ASSTFSGTSTDTQY
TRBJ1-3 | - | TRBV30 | AWGRDTIY
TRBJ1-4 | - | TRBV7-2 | ASSFQGAANEKLF
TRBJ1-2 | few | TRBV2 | ASSWDGDGYT
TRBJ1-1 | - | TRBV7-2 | VTMGFTTEAF
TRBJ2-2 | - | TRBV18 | ASSPVGGDTGELF
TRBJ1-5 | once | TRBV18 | ASSPDPTGNQPQH
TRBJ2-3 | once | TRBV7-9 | ASSFRTGGSTDTQY
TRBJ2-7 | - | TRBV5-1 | ASSSQTGGRDEQY
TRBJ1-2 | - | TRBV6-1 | AVTRDSLYGYT
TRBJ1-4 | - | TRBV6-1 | ASSEGSGAQNEKLF
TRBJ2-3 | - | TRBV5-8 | ASSLSLGTDTQY
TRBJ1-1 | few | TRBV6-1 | ASSAGRTNTEAF
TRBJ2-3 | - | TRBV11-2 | ASTSLRGGVTDTQY
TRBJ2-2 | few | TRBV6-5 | ASRIPGTSPGELF
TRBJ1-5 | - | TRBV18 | ASSRDRGEGQPQH
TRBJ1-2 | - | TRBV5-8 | ASSPGGGSTGYT
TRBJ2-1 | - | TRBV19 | ASSIDRGREQF
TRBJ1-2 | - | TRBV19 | ASSGGMNYGYT
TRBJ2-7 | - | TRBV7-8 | ASSYHGTGDGEQY
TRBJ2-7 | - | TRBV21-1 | ASRANMAGLSAEQY
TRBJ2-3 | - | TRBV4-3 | ASSQGYGDPDTQY
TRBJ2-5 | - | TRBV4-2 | ASSQDLGLAGSAETQY
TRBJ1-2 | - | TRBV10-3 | AISLQQVYGYT
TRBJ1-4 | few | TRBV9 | ASSGDRGREKLF
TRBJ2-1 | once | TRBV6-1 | ASSEAGGGHSYNEQF
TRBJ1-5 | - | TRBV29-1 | SVGQSGNQPQH
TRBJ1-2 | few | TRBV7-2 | ASSPGTGYGYT
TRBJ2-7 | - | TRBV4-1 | ASSLTRDRGYYEQY
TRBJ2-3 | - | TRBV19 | ASSNRGGSGDTQY